Listed below are T cell receptor beta chains from one sample, sequenced in a study of cytomegalovirus exposure and HLA in healthy donors. The method was immunoSEQ multiplex PCR; TCRdb's version includes in-frame clones alone and lacks a portion of them. Found here are roughly 150,000 clones, roughly 88% of them singletons; the top ten hold 0.95% to 1.5%. Sequencing input: PBMCs. The receptors were sampled from a boy between 2 and 10 years old in good health and CMV-seronegative. The CDR3 runs from the conserved cysteine through the conserved F or W. The order of the fields is V gene, CDR3 protein.

>TRBV2
CASQTGGSYNEQFF
>TRBV15
CATSREGPLQGSNYGYTF
>TRBV11-2
CASSLVGTSSYEQYF
>TRBV7-9
CASTARGGFSTEAFF
>TRBV6-1
CASSENRNYGYTF
>TRBV4-1
CASSLTDREDYGYTF
>TRBV7-2
CASSFGQSYEQYF
>TRBV7-2
CASSDPGQGSGNTIYF
>TRBV30
CAWTPGQTYNEQFF
>TRBV19
CASRDKEDGYTF
>TRBV6-6
CASSYALNNEQFF
>TRBV29-1
CSVTDRGLSGGYTF
>TRBV11-2
CASRAFGRGQSRGPYGYTF
>TRBV6-1
CASSELAGGSTDTQYF
>TRBV20-1
CSALDRGLGTF
>TRBV11-2
CASSLGTANTEAFF
>TRBV7-9
CASSLTGGEKDGYTF
>TRBV28
CASLQGAFGNQPQHF
>TRBV10-2
CASSDTGALNQPQHF
>TRBV7-6
CASSLSPTGGGRDEQFF
>TRBV19
CASSITDRVYGYTF
>TRBV11-2
CASSSGTGSYEQYF
>TRBV4-1
CASSQGWTSGRNYEQYF
>TRBV2
CASSTGGGYNEQFF
>TRBV29-1
CSVEGELRGTEAFF
>TRBV19
CASSERSGVGDTEAFF
>TRBV19
CASSIGVGSEGQLNDGGTEAFF
>TRBV18
CASSPTQGVQGNIQYF
>TRBV19
CASSVDSDQPQHF
>TRBV7-8
CASSELTSGGYNEQFF
>TRBV9
CASSVGRGQGADTGELFF
>TRBV4-2
CASSQTDRGAYGYTF
>TRBV29-1
CSGGGLAGVNEQFF
>TRBV5-4
CASSLVEGQGGYTF
>TRBV2
CASRLAGGRETQYF
>TRBV6-5
CASSPGGREAFF
>TRBV11-2
CASSQGLGNEQFF
>TRBV5-1
CASSSQQGTEAFF
>TRBV5-1
CASSSGRGTYNSPLHF
>TRBV5-4
CASSLADGRADTQYF
>TRBV5-1
CASSLGSPLTVTNTGELFF
>TRBV6-5
CASRVSSSNQPQHF
>TRBV28
CASSLQGLGGYTF
>TRBV7-2
CASSLTGGNQPQHF
>TRBV6-1
CASSPRGVHTEAFF
>TRBV5-6
CASSSTSGRNYEQYF
>TRBV11-2
CASSPTSGGGGTQYF
>TRBV7-2
CASSLVGTGGRNTEAFF
>TRBV6-1
CASRGTGTYEQYF
>TRBV12-5
CASGWPLDEQFF
>TRBV2
CASSRGAGGWTDTQYF
>TRBV5-1
CASSPGQGNTGELFF
>TRBV9
CASSGTSGRFYNEQFF